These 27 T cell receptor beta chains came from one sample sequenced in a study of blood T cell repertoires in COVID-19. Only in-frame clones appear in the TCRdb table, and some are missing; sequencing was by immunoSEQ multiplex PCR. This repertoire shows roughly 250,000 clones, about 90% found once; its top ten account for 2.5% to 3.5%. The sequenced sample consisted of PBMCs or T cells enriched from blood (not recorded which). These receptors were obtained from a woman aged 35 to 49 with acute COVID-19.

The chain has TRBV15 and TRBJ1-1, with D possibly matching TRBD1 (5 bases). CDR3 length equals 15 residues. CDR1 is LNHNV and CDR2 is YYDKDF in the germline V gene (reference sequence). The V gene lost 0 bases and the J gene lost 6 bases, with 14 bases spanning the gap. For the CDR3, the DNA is TGTGCCACCAGCAGAGATGGACAAGCTCTCTCTGAAGCTTTCTTT. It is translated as CATSRDGQALSEAFF.

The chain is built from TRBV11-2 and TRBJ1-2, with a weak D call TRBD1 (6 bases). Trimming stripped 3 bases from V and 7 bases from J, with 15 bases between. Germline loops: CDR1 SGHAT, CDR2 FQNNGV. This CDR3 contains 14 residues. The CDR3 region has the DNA TGTGCCAGCAGCTTGGGGATCACAGGGATTGGCTACACCTTC. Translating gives CASSLGITGIGYTF.

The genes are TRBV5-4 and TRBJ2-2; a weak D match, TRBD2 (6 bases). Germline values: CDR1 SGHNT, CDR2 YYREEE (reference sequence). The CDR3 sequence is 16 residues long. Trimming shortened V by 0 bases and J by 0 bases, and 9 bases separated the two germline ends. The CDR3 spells CASSLEERANTGELFF. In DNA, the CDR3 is TGTGCCAGCAGCTTGGAGGAGCGGGCGAACACCGGGGAGCTGTTTTTT.

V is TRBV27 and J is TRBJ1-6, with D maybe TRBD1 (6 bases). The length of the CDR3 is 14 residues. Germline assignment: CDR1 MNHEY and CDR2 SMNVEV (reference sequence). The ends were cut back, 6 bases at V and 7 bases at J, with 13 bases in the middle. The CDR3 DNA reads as TGTGCCAGCAGCCCCCAGGGGCGAAATTCACCCCTCCACTTT. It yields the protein CASSPQGRNSPLHF.

In DNA, the CDR3 is TGTGCCAGCAGCTCCAGGGGATCTGAATTCACCCTCCACTTT. Residues: CASSSRGSEFTLHF. V usage is TRBV11-3 and J usage is TRBJ1-6; D might be TRBD1 (6 bases). This CDR3 comprises 14 residues. CDR1 is SGHNT and CDR2 is YENEEA in the germline V gene. The V end lost 4 bases, the J end lost 14 bases, and 18 bases lay between the germline ends.

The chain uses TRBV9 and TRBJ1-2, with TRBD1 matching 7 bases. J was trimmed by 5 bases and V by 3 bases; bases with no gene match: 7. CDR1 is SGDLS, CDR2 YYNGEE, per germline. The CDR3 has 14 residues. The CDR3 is CASSGDSRRYGYTF. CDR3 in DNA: TGTGCCAGCAGCGGGGACAGCCGGAGGTATGGCTACACCTTC.

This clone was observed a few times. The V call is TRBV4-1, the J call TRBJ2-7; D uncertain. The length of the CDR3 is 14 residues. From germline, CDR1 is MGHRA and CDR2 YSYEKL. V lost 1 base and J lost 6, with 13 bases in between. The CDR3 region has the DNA TGCGCCAGCAGCCAAGTTGACTCTCAAGGCGAGCAGTACTTC. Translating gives CASSQVDSQGEQYF.

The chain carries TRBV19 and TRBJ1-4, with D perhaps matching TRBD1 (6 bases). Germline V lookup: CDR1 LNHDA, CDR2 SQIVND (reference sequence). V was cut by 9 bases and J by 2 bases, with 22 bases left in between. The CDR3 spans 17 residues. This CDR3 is CASLPPGGGRTNEKLFF. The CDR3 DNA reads TGTGCCAGCCTACCTCCGGGGGGCGGTAGGACTAATGAAAAACTGTTTTTT.

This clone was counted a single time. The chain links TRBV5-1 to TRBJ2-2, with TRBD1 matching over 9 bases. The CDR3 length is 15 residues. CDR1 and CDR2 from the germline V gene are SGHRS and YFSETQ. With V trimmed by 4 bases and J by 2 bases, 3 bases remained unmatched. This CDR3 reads CASSGQGFNTGELFF. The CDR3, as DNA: TGCGCCAGCAGCGGACAGGGGTTTAACACCGGGGAGCTGTTTTTT.

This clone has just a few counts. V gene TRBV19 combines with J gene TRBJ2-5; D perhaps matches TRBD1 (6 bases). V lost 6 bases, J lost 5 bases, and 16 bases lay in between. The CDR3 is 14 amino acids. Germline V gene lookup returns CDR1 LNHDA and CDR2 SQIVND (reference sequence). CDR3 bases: TGTGCCAGTAGCTTGACAGGTACCTCGGAGACCCAGTACTTC. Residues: CASSLTGTSETQYF. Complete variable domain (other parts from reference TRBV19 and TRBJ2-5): DGGITQSPKYLFRKEGQNVTLSCEQNLNHDAMYWYRQDPGQGLRLIYYSQIVNDFQKGDIAEGYSVSREKKESFPLTVTSAQKNPTAFYLCASSLTGTSETQYFGPGTRLLVL.

The CDR3 sequence is CASSLDYQGPGTEAFF. As DNA, the CDR3 is TGTGCCAGCAGCTTGGATTATCAGGGCCCGGGCACTGAAGCTTTCTTT. The chain links TRBV5-4 to TRBJ1-1, with D maybe TRBD1 (5 bases). The length of the CDR3 is 16 residues. V dropped 0 bases and J dropped 4 bases, with 16 bases sitting between them. Germline CDR1 and CDR2: SGHNT and YYREEE (reference sequence).

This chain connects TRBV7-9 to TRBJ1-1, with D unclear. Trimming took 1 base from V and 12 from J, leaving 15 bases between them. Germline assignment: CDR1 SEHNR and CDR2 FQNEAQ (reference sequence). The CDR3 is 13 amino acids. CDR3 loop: CASSLGVTTETFF. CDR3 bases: TGTGCCAGCAGCTTAGGAGTGACAACCGAGACTTTCTTT.

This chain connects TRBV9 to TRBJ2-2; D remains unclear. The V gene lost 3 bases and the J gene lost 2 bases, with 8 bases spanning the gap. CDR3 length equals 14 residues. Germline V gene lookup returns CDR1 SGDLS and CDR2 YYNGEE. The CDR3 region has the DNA TGTGCCAGCAGCGACAGACGTAACACCGGGGAGCTGTTTTTT. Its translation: CASSDRRNTGELFF. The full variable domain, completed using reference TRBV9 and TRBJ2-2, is DSGVTQTPKHLITATGQRVTLRCSPRSGDLSVYWYQQSLDQGLQFLIQYYNGEERAKGNILERFSAQQFPDLHSELNLSSLELGDSALYFCASSDRRNTGELFFGEGSRLTVL.

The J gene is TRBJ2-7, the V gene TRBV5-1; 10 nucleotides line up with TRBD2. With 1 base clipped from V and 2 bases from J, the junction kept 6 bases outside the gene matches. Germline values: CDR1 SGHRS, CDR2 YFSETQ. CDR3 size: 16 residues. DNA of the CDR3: TGCGCCAGCAGCTTGATCCTTAGCGGGAGGCCCTACGAGCAGTACTTC. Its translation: CASSLILSGRPYEQYF.

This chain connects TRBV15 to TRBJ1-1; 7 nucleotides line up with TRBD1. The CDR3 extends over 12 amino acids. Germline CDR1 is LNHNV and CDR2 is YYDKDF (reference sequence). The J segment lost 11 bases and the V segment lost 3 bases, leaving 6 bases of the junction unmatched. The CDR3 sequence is CATSSQQGWAFF. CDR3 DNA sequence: TGTGCCACCAGCAGCCAACAGGGGTGGGCTTTCTTT.

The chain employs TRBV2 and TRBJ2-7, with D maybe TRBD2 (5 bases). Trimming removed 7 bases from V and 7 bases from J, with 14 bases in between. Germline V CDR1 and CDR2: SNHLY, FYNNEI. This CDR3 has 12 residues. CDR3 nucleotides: TGTGCCAGCATCACGGAAAGAGGGGAGCAGTACTTC. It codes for CASITERGEQYF.

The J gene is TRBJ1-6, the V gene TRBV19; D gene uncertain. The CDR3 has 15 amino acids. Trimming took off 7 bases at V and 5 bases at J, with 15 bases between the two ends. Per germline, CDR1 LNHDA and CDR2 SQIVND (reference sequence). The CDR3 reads CASKRFRGDNSPLHF. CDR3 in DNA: TGTGCCAGTAAACGGTTCCGGGGTGATAATTCACCCCTCCACTTT. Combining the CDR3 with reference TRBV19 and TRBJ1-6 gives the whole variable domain DGGITQSPKYLFRKEGQNVTLSCEQNLNHDAMYWYRQDPGQGLRLIYYSQIVNDFQKGDIAEGYSVSREKKESFPLTVTSAQKNPTAFYLCASKRFRGDNSPLHFGNGTRLTVT.

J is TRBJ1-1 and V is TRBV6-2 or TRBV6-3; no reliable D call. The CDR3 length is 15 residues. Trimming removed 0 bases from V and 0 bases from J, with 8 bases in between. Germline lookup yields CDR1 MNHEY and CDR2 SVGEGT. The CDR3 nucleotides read TGTGCCAGCAGTTACTCGGGCCTAATGAACACTGAAGCTTTCTTT. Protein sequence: CASSYSGLMNTEAFF.

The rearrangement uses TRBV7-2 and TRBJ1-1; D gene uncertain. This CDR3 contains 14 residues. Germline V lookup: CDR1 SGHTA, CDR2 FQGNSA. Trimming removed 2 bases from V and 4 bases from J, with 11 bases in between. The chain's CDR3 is CASSLTTGSTEAFF. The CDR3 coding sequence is TGTGCCAGCAGCTTAACGACGGGTAGCACTGAAGCTTTCTTT.

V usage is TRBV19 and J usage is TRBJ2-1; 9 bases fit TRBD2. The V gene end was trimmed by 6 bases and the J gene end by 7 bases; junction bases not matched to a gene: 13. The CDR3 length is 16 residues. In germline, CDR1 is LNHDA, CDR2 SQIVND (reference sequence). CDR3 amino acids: CASSKGAGGPRNEQFF. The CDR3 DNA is TGTGCCAGTAGCAAAGGGGCGGGAGGGCCCAGAAATGAGCAGTTCTTC.

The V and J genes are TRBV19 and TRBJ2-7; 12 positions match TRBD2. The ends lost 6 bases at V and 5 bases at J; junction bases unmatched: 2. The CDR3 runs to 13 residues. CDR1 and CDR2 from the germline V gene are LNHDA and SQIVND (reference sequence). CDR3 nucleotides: TGTGCCAGTAGCCTAGCGGGAGGGGACGAGCAGTACTTC. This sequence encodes CASSLAGGDEQYF.

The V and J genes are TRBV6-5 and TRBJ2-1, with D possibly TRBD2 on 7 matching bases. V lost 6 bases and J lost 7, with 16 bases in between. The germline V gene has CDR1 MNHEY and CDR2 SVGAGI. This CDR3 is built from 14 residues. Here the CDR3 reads CASSGGPGGNEQFF. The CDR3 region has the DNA TGTGCCAGCAGCGGGGGGCCAGGTGGGAATGAGCAGTTCTTC.

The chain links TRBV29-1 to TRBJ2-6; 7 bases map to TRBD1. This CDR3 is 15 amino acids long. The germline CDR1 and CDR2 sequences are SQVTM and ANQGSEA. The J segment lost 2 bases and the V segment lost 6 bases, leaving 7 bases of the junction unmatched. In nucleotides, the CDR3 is TGCAGCGTCAGACAAGACAGGGCTGGGGCCAACGTCCTGACTTTC. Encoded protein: CSVRQDRAGANVLTF. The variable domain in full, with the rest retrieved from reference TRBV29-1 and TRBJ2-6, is SAVISQKPSRDICQRGTSLTIQCQVDSQVTMMFWYRQQPGQSLTLIATANQGSEATYESGFVIDKFPISRPNLTFSTLTVSNMSPEDSSIYLCSVRQDRAGANVLTFGAGSRLTVL.

The CDR3 loop reads CASSYGQANSPLHF. The CDR3 coding sequence is TGTGCCAGCAGCTATGGACAGGCGAATTCACCCCTCCACTTT. The chain employs TRBV27 and TRBJ1-6, with 7 bases lining up with TRBD1. Trimming at V came to 6 bases and at J to 7 bases, leaving 6 bases not matched to a gene. Germline V gives CDR1 MNHEY, CDR2 SMNVEV (reference sequence). This CDR3 is built from 14 residues.

The CDR3 here is CASSQVGGQGDKAFF. The CDR3 coding sequence is TGCGCCAGCAGCCAAGTAGGAGGACAGGGGGACAAAGCTTTCTTT. The V call is TRBV4-1, the J call TRBJ1-1; 10 bases fit TRBD1. The CDR3 contains 15 residues. The V gene end was trimmed by 1 base and the J gene end by 9 bases; junction bases not matched to a gene: 8. In germline, CDR1 is MGHRA, CDR2 YSYEKL.

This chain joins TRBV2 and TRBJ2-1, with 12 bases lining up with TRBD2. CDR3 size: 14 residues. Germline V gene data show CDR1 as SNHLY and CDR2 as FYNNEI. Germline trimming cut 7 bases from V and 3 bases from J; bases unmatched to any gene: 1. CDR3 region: CASKGLAGYNEQFF. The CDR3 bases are TGTGCCAGCAAGGGACTAGCGGGCTACAATGAGCAGTTCTTC. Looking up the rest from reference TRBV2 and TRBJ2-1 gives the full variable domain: EPEVTQTPSHQVTQMGQEVILRCVPISNHLYFYWYRQILGQKVEFLVSFYNNEISEKSEIFDDQFSVERPDGSNFTLKIRSTKLEDSAMYFCASKGLAGYNEQFFGPGTRLTVL.

CDR3 sequence: CASSPIGQVLGTQYF. In DNA form, the CDR3 reads TGTGCCAGCAGCCCCATCGGACAGGTTCTGGGAACCCAGTACTTC. This rearrangement joins TRBV7-9 to TRBJ2-5, with 7 bases matching TRBD1. The CDR3 extends over 15 amino acids. V shed 5 bases, J shed 8 bases, and the junction held 14 bases outside the gene matches. CDR1 and CDR2 from the germline V gene are SEHNR and FQNEAQ (reference sequence).